Listed below are T cell receptor beta chains from one sample, sequenced in a study of OX40 agonist ivuxolimab in advanced cancers. The table came from immunoSEQ multiplex PCR; TCRdb's copy has only in-frame clones and leaves some out. The sample has 20,000 to 25,000 clones, 86% seen once; the top ten hold 21%. The sequenced sample was CD4+ or CD8+ T cells sorted from blood, obtained in a trial of the OX40 agonist ivuxolimab. The receptors derive from an adult with an advanced solid tumor such as melanoma, head and neck, liver or kidney cancer. Both conserved end residues are part of each CDR3. The order of the fields is clone size, D gene, V gene, J gene, CDR3 protein, CDR3 DNA. A D gene is named only where the DNA matches it firmly. Expanded clones are given a class, and other clones once, few, many or no size at all.

>.|.|TRBV28|TRBJ1-2
CASSHGEGNYYGYTF
TGTGCCAGCAGCCATGGAGAAGGGAATTACTATGGCTACACCTTC
>.|TRBD2|TRBV11-3|TRBJ2-7
CASSLSSGGINYEQYF
TGTGCCAGCAGCTTATCTAGCGGGGGTATAAACTACGAGCAGTACTTC
>.|.|TRBV5-8|TRBJ2-3
CASSWGHSRGTDTQYF
TGTGCCAGCAGCTGGGGCCACTCGAGGGGCACAGATACGCAGTATTTT
>.|.|TRBV11-3|TRBJ2-1
CASSLAGTGYNEQFF
TGTGCCAGCAGCCTAGCCGGGACGGGTTACAATGAGCAGTTCTTC
>once|TRBD1|TRBV6-1|TRBJ1-1
CASSEFLVGEIRTGEDTEAFF
TGTGCCAGCAGTGAATTCCTGGTAGGGGAAATCAGGACAGGGGAGGACACTGAAGCTTTCTTT
>.|TRBD2|TRBV4-2|TRBJ2-5
CASSQAFRLAGETQYF
TGTGCCAGCAGCCAAGCTTTTCGGCTAGCGGGAGAGACCCAGTACTTC
>.|TRBD2|TRBV5-1|TRBJ2-7
CASSLAGGGPYEQYF
TGCGCCAGCAGCTTGGCCGGCGGGGGGCCCTACGAGCAGTACTTC
>.|.|TRBV2|TRBJ2-7
CASSEGAGWEQYF
TGTGCCAGCAGTGAAGGGGCCGGCTGGGAGCAGTACTTC
>.|.|TRBV5-6|TRBJ1-6
CASSLRSLEWGFYNSPLHF
TGTGCCAGCAGCCTGAGGTCGCTTGAGTGGGGTTTTTATAATTCACCCCTCCACTTT
>.|.|TRBV7-6|TRBJ2-1
CASSLGANEQFF
TGTGCCAGCAGCTTAGGTGCGAATGAGCAGTTCTTC
>.|.|TRBV21-1|TRBJ1-2
CASSPKGGYTF
TGTGCCAGCAGCCCGAAAGGGGGCTACACCTTC
>.|.|TRBV27|TRBJ1-5
CASSLWGAGQPQHF
TGTGCCAGCAGCTTATGGGGGGCGGGTCAGCCCCAGCATTTT
>.|TRBD1|TRBV18|TRBJ2-1
CASSPGGQGYNEQFF
TGTGCCAGCTCACCGGGGGGACAGGGTTACAATGAGCAGTTCTTC
>.|.|TRBV10-2|TRBJ2-3
CASSATGTTTDTQYF
TGCGCCAGCAGTGCGACCGGGACCACAACAGATACGCAGTATTTT
>.|TRBD2|TRBV4-1|TRBJ2-7
CASSQELTSGSYEQYF
TGCGCCAGCAGCCAAGAATTAACTAGCGGGAGTTACGAGCAGTACTTC
>once|.|TRBV30|TRBJ2-5
CAWSAPVREQETQYF
TGTGCCTGGAGTGCCCCCGTCAGGGAACAAGAGACCCAGTACTTC
>.|TRBD2|TRBV5-6|TRBJ2-1
CASSTGLAGDLGEQFF
TGTGCCAGCAGCACCGGACTAGCGGGAGATCTCGGTGAGCAGTTCTTC
>.|.|TRBV2|TRBJ2-7
CASRDTGEQYF
TGTGCCAGCAGGGACACCGGCGAGCAGTACTTC
>once|.|TRBV29-1|TRBJ2-2
CSVDSFGELFF
TGCAGCGTTGATTCCTTCGGGGAGCTGTTTTTT
>.|TRBD1|TRBV18|TRBJ2-7
CASSPSDRVYEQYF
TGTGCCAGCTCACCGTCGGACAGGGTCTACGAGCAGTACTTC
>once|.|TRBV19|TRBJ2-1
CASSIVQHNEQFF
TGTGCCAGTAGTATCGTACAGCACAATGAGCAGTTCTTC
>.|.|TRBV9|TRBJ1-5
CASGGGSKPQHF
TGTGCCAGCGGGGGGGGCAGCAAGCCCCAGCATTTT
>.|.|TRBV21-1|TRBJ2-6
CASSKGRSWGPGANVLTF
.
>.|TRBD1|TRBV7-9|TRBJ2-7
CASSPLQGVGSYEQYF
TGTGCCAGCAGCCCCCTCCAGGGGGTGGGCTCCTACGAGCAGTACTTC
>.|TRBD1|TRBV27|TRBJ1-1
CASSSDRADTEAFF
TGTGCCAGCAGCTCCGACAGGGCGGACACTGAAGCTTTCTTT